This T cell receptor (beta chain) was identified during a study of T-cell reconstitution after alpha-beta-depleted transplantation in children. Trimming removed 2 bases from V and 7 bases from J; junction bases left unmatched: 7. The length of the CDR3 is 17 residues. The germline gives CDR1 SGHDN, CDR2 FVKESK. This clonotype was found a few times. The TCRbeta library was prepared with unique molecular identifiers. TCRdb re-analysed the PCR reads in MiXCR, keeping a single row per CDR3 protein. The sample yields some 830,000 distinct CDR3 sequences, less than 20% seen once. The sample here was PBMCs, mostly from graft donor cells, taken 360 days after TCRalphabeta/CD19-depleted stem cell transplant. The clonotype originates from a male patient aged 10-17 years who had a stem cell transplant for acute lymphoblastic leukemia, so the T cells may come from the graft donor. The J gene is TRBJ2-2, the V gene TRBV14; 13 bases fit TRBD2. This chain's CDR3 is CASSQPGLAGASGELFF. The CDR3 region has the DNA TGTGCCAGCAGCCAACCCGGACTAGCGGGAGCAAGCGGGGAGCTGTTTTTT.